Below are 9 T cell receptor beta chains sequenced from a single sample in a study of shared clonotypes between healthy human individuals. The assay was immunoSEQ multiplex PCR, and TCRdb's table has in-frame clones only and misses some. The sample records approximately 2.5 million clones, around 94% being singletons. Sequenced: naive CD4+ T cells sorted from blood. The subset here: CD45RA+ positively selected. These TCRs come from a man between 18 and 35 years old in good health.

To note about this clone: Different DNA sequences within this sample yield the same CDR3. The chain recombines TRBV27 with TRBJ1-1; TRBD1 might be the D (5 bases). Germline V gives CDR1 MNHEY, CDR2 SMNVEV (reference sequence). This CDR3 has 14 amino acids. V lost 2 bases and J 6 bases, leaving 13 bases between the germline ends. The CDR3, as DNA: TGTGCCAGCAGTTTAAGGCAGGGAGGGGCTGAAGCTTTCTTT. This encodes CASSLRQGGAEAFF.

The chain recombines TRBV6-5 with TRBJ1-4; 9 bases are a match to TRBD1. CDR3 length: 15 residues. The junction had 10 bases not matched to a gene; V was cut back by 6 bases and J by 8 bases. The germline CDR1 and CDR2 sequences are MNHEY and SVGAGI. CDR3 region: CASSPTGTGIEKLFF. The CDR3 region has the DNA TGTGCCAGCAGCCCGACCGGGACAGGGATCGAAAAACTGTTTTTT.

The chain combines TRBV5-4 with TRBJ1-6; 7 nucleotides match TRBD1. CDR1 and CDR2 from the germline V gene are SGHNT and YYREEE (reference sequence). The CDR3 runs 17 residues. The J segment lost 5 bases and the V segment lost 3 bases, leaving 11 bases of the junction unmatched. The CDR3, as DNA: TGTGCCAGCAGCTCCAACAGGGGTAAGGGAGATAATTCACCCCTCCACTTT. Amino acid sequence: CASSSNRGKGDNSPLHF.

The chain carries TRBV5-1 and TRBJ2-7; no firm D call. Germline V gene data show CDR1 as SGHRS and CDR2 as YFSETQ. The CDR3 runs to 13 residues. With 5 bases removed from V and 0 bases from J, the gap between germline ends came to 9 bases. The CDR3 sequence is CASRFLSSYEQYF. Written as DNA, the CDR3 is TGCGCCAGCAGGTTTTTAAGCTCCTACGAGCAGTACTTC. Looking up the rest from reference TRBV5-1 and TRBJ2-7 gives the full variable domain: KAGVTQTPRYLIKTRGQQVTLSCSPISGHRSVSWYQQTPGQGLQFLFEYFSETQRNKGNFPGRFSGRQFSNSRSEMNVSTLELGDSALYLCASRFLSSYEQYFGPGTRLTVT.

Note on this clone: One end of the junction fails to match germline, which may point to a read error. The rearrangement joins TRBV7-7 to TRBJ2-1; weak D call: TRBD2 (5 bases). Germline values: CDR1 SSHAT, CDR2 FNYEAQ (reference sequence). The CDR3 has 12 residues. The CDR3 protein is CASSPESGEQFF. CDR3 sequence (DNA): TGTGCTAGCAGCCCGGAAAGCGGTGAGCAGTTCTTC.

The chain recombines TRBV6-1 with TRBJ1-5, with 9 bases fitting TRBD1. The CDR3 is made up of 14 amino acids. The V and J ends lost 8 bases and 5 bases, in that order; junction bases with no gene match: 7. Germline V lookup: CDR1 MNHNS, CDR2 SASEGT. In DNA form, the CDR3 reads TGTGCCAGCCGGGACAGGGATCGGGATCAGCCCCAGCATTTT. Translating gives CASRDRDRDQPQHF.

The chain links TRBV6-1 to TRBJ2-7, with D possibly being TRBD1 (6 bases). The germline gives CDR1 MNHNS, CDR2 SASEGT. The CDR3 runs to 15 residues. Trimming left V 3 bases short and J 6 bases short, with 18 bases between. CDR3 region: CASSDRRVDRTEQYF. DNA of the CDR3: TGTGCCAGCAGTGACAGAAGGGTAGACAGGACCGAGCAGTACTTC.

This chain uses TRBV5-1 with TRBJ1-6; no clear D gene. Deletions cut 2 bases from V and 0 bases from J, with 12 bases between. The CDR3 covers 17 residues. Germline-derived CDR1 and CDR2 are SGHRS and YFSETQ. The CDR3 DNA sequence: TGCGCCAGCAGCTTCACGACAACCAGCTCCTATAATTCACCCCTCCACTTT. Its protein product is CASSFTTTSSYNSPLHF.

The rearrangement joins TRBV5-8 to TRBJ1-5, with 8 positions matching TRBD1. Looked up from germline, CDR1 is SGHTS and CDR2 is YDEGEE. The CDR3 has 15 amino acids. V trimming: 4 bases; J trimming: 4 bases; junction bases outside the gene matches: 7. The CDR3 spells CASSRWTGPNQPQHF. CDR3 sequence (DNA): TGTGCCAGCAGCCGGTGGACAGGGCCAAATCAGCCCCAGCATTTT.